Each of the 11 T cell receptor beta chains below was sequenced from the same sample in a study of beta chain features in type 1 diabetes. Which antigens these TCRs recognize remains unknown. Expressed TCRB transcripts were sequenced because the entire RNA isolate underwent reverse transcription. The repertoire was sequenced with immunoSEQ multiplex PCR; TCRdb's copy has only in-frame clones and lacks some. The top ten clones hold 2% to 2.5% of a sample with approximately 44,000 clones, roughly 68% of them seen once. Overall study findings and caveats: Within each of all four CD4+ subsets, Type 1 diabetes patients had TCRB CDR3s that were moderately but significantly shorter.

The source material was Tregs from blood. The source is a woman in her late teens or twenties with type 1 diabetes.

This chain connects TRBV6-6 to TRBJ2-1; 13 bases match TRBD2. CDR1 and CDR2 from the germline V gene are MNHNY and SVGAGI (reference sequence). After removal of 2 bases from V and 13 bases from J, the junction contained 8 bases not matched to a gene. This CDR3 comprises 15 residues. The chain's CDR3 is CASSYGGLAGRSQFF. The CDR3 DNA reads as TGTGCCAGCAGTTACGGGGGACTAGCGGGGCGAAGTCAGTTCTTC.

This clone ranks as medium-sized. The chain carries TRBV12-5 and TRBJ2-7; 7 nucleotides match TRBD1. From germline, CDR1 is LGHNT and CDR2 FRNRAP. The V gene end was trimmed by 3 bases and the J gene end by 6 bases; junction bases not matched to a gene: 5. The CDR3 covers 13 residues. The CDR3 nucleotides read TGTGCTAGTGGTTTTGACCAGGGGGTCGAGCAGTACTTC. Its translation: CASGFDQGVEQYF.

This clone was seen only a few times. The chain couples TRBV2 to TRBJ1-2; 7 nucleotides agree with TRBD1. Trimming removed 6 bases from V and 8 bases from J; junction bases left unmatched: 9. Germline V CDR1 and CDR2: SNHLY, FYNNEI. The CDR3 totals 13 residues. CDR3 protein: CASRAYRGWGYTF. CDR3 DNA sequence: TGTGCCAGCAGGGCATACAGGGGATGGGGCTACACCTTC.

This chain connects TRBV2 to TRBJ1-6; no reliable D call. The CDR3 is 15 residues long. V lost 3 bases to trimming and J lost 7 bases, with 13 bases between them. Per the germline V gene, CDR1 is SNHLY and CDR2 is FYNNEI. The CDR3 is CASSEAEMRNSPLHF. The CDR3 DNA is TGTGCCAGCAGTGAGGCAGAGATGAGGAATTCACCCCTCCACTTT.

The chain has TRBV7-8 and TRBJ2-7; a weak D match, TRBD1 (6 bases). V was shortened by 5 bases and J by 4 bases, with 12 bases between the two germline ends. The CDR3 is made up of 13 amino acids. CDR1 and CDR2 from the germline V gene are SGHVS and FQNEAQ. The CDR3 DNA is TGTGCCAGCAGCAACAGGGAAAAGTACGAGCAGTACTTC. This codes for CASSNREKYEQYF. The whole variable domain, remainder taken from reference TRBV7-8 and TRBJ2-7, is GAGVSQSPRYKVAKRGQDVALRCDPISGHVSLFWYQQALGQGPEFLTYFQNEAQLDKSGLPSDRFFAERPEGSVSTLKIQRTQQEDSAVYLCASSNREKYEQYFGPGTRLTVT.

The chain uses TRBV19 and TRBJ2-3, with 10 bases that match TRBD2. Trimming at V came to 6 bases and at J to 2 bases, leaving 5 bases not matched to a gene. The CDR3 length is 15 residues. From germline, CDR1 is LNHDA and CDR2 SQIVND (reference sequence). In nucleotides, the CDR3 is TGTGCCAGTAGGCGGACTAGCGGATCCACAGATACGCAGTATTTT. Translating it yields CASRRTSGSTDTQYF.

The rearrangement links TRBV2 to TRBJ2-7; D gene uncertain. The CDR3 totals 15 residues. Trimming took off 8 bases at V and 0 bases at J, with 17 bases between the two ends. Germline lookup yields CDR1 SNHLY and CDR2 FYNNEI. The CDR3 bases are TGTGCCAGCCGCTCCACCCGTCGCTACTCCTACGAGCAGTACTTC. It is translated as CASRSTRRYSYEQYF.

This chain uses TRBV28 with TRBJ2-1; 11 bases line up with TRBD2. Germline V lookup: CDR1 MDHEN, CDR2 SYDVKM. This CDR3 is 15 amino acids long. The V gene end was trimmed by 6 bases and the J gene end by 6 bases; junction bases not matched to a gene: 7. Written as DNA, the CDR3 is TGTGCCAGCAGCCCTACTAGCGGGAGTCTCAATGAGCAGTTCTTC. Its translation is CASSPTSGSLNEQFF.

This chain uses TRBV5-1 with TRBJ1-1, with a weak D call TRBD1 (5 bases). The germline V and J ends were trimmed by 1 base and 1 base, with 20 bases remaining between them. This CDR3 spans 18 amino acids. The germline V gene has CDR1 SGHRS and CDR2 YFSETQ. The DNA of the CDR3 is TGCGCCAGCAGCTTGAGGCCGGACAACCGGCCGGCGAACACTGAAGCTTTCTTT. Protein: CASSLRPDNRPANTEAFF.

This clone turned up a few times. The chain's CDR3 is CASSSQERGGYNEQFF. CDR3 nucleotide sequence: TGTGCCAGCAGTTCCCAGGAGCGGGGGGGCTACAATGAGCAGTTCTTC. V usage is TRBV6-6 and J usage is TRBJ2-1; 10 nucleotides match TRBD2. This CDR3 contains 16 residues. Germline V gene data show CDR1 as MNHNY and CDR2 as SVGAGI (reference sequence). Germline trimming cut 4 bases from V and 3 bases from J; bases unmatched to any gene: 6.

This sequence joins TRBV5-1 and TRBJ2-3; possibly TRBD2 for D (7 bases). Germline V gene lookup returns CDR1 SGHRS and CDR2 YFSETQ. This CDR3 contains 15 residues. V was trimmed by 4 bases and J by 3 bases, leaving 15 bases between them. The chain's CDR3 is CASSGGGRGTDTQYF. The CDR3 nucleotides are TGCGCCAGCAGCGGGGGGGGCAGGGGAACAGATACGCAGTATTTT.